The next 10 T cell receptor beta chains were all read from a single sample in a study of blood T cell repertoires in COVID-19. Clones were read by immunoSEQ multiplex PCR, and TCRdb kept only the in-frame ones, dropping some. Here the sample spans some 300,000 clones, about nine tenths being singletons. Sequenced input: peripheral blood. These receptors all come from a woman aged 25-40 years who had recovered from COVID-19.

The rearrangement joins TRBV5-4 to TRBJ1-1, with D perhaps TRBD1 (5 bases). The V end was cut by 0 bases, the J end by 6 bases, with 12 bases between. This CDR3 spans 14 amino acids. Germline CDR1 and CDR2: SGHNT and YYREEE (reference sequence). The CDR3 DNA follows: TGTGCCAGCAGCTTGGCAGGGAGGTTCCCTGAAGCTTTCTTT. It encodes CASSLAGRFPEAFF. The entire variable domain, with the rest obtained from reference TRBV5-4 and TRBJ1-1, is as follows: ETGVTQSPTHLIKTRGQQVTLRCSSQSGHNTVSWYQQALGQGPQFIFQYYREEENGRGNFPPRFSGLQFPNYSSELNVNALELDDSALYLCASSLAGRFPEAFFGQGTRLTVV.

The V and J genes are TRBV7-2 and TRBJ2-2; 7 positions agree with TRBD2. Germline V gene sequence: CDR1 SGHTA, CDR2 FQGNSA. Trimming took 7 bases from V and 7 from J; bases not matched to a gene: 9. This CDR3 comprises 14 residues. The CDR3 nucleotides read TGTGCCAGCACCTTCCGGGGAGGGTTCGGGGAGCTGTTTTTT. It specifies CASTFRGGFGELFF.

J is TRBJ1-2 and V is TRBV7-8, with 9 bases lining up with TRBD1. The CDR3 length is 14 residues. J gave up 6 bases and V 5 bases, and 7 bases lay outside the gene matches. Germline CDR1 and CDR2: SGHVS and FQNEAQ. The CDR3 DNA reads as TGTGCCAGCAGCCTGGGACAGGGCTCCCATGGCTACACCTTC. Protein: CASSLGQGSHGYTF.

The V call is TRBV30, the J call TRBJ1-1; a weak D match, TRBD1 (5 bases). CDR1 and CDR2 (germline): GTSNPN, SVGIG (reference sequence). V dropped 2 bases and J dropped 6 bases, with 19 bases sitting between them. CDR3 length: 15 residues. CDR3 residues: CAWSPLDGGVSEAFF. CDR3 nucleotides: TGTGCCTGGAGTCCGCTCGACGGGGGAGTATCTGAAGCTTTCTTT.

The chain joins TRBV12-3 or TRBV12-4 to TRBJ1-1; tentative D call: TRBD1 (6 bases). CDR3 length equals 11 residues. Trimming shortened V by 5 bases and J by 8 bases, and 9 bases separated the two germline ends. CDR3 DNA: TGTGCCAGCAGTCAGGGGTTCGAAGCTTTCTTT. This codes for CASSQGFEAFF.

The V gene is TRBV25-1, the J gene TRBJ2-7; D remains unclear. V lost 4 bases, J lost 3 bases, and 7 bases lay in between. The germline V gene encodes CDR1 MGHDK and CDR2 SYGVNS. This CDR3 comprises 12 residues. The CDR3 nucleotides are TGTGCCAGCAGTGGCGACAACTACGAGCAGTACTTC. Residues: CASSGDNYEQYF.

This clone was observed a few times. This chain joins TRBV3-1 (or the pseudogene TRBV3-2) and TRBJ1-2; tentative D call: TRBD1 (5 bases). Trimming took off 8 bases at V and 2 bases at J, with 12 bases between the two ends. Germline CDR1 and CDR2: LGHDT and YNNKEL (reference sequence). The CDR3 covers 13 residues. For the CDR3, the DNA is TGTGCCAGCTCGTACAGGCTGAACTATGGCTACACCTTC. Protein: CASSYRLNYGYTF.

The DNA of the CDR3 is TGTGCCAGCAGCTTACGGGGATCCTACGAGCAGTACTTC. It specifies CASSLRGSYEQYF. The genes are TRBV11-3 and TRBJ2-7, with D possibly matching TRBD2 (5 bases). The germline V gene encodes CDR1 SGHNT and CDR2 YENEEA. Trimming shortened V by 2 bases and J by 1 base, and 6 bases separated the two germline ends. The CDR3 is made up of 13 amino acids.

The sample holds one count of this clone. J is TRBJ1-3 and V is TRBV12-3 or TRBV12-4; no definite D call. Trimming took 4 bases from V and 2 from J, leaving 6 bases between them. There are 13 residues in the CDR3. In DNA form, the CDR3 reads TGTGCCAGCAGTTCCTCAGCTGGAAACACCATATATTTT. It translates to CASSSSAGNTIYF.

The genes are TRBV10-3 and TRBJ2-7, with 10 bases fitting TRBD1. The CDR3 sequence is 14 residues long. J lost 6 bases, V lost 4 bases, and 6 bases had no gene match. Germline CDR1 and CDR2: ENHRY and SYGVKD. The CDR3 DNA reads TGTGCCATCAGTGGCGGGACAGGGGAGAGCGAGCAGTACTTC. This codes for CAISGGTGESEQYF.